The T cell receptor beta chain under discussion was sequenced for a study of control samples from healthy donors and cancer patients. This clone was found a few times. This table comes from immunoSEQ multiplex PCR, and its TCRdb copy is limited to in-frame clones, with some not included. The table includes some 98,000 clones, around 84% detected once. There are 15 residues in the CDR3. The V and J ends lost 3 bases and 6 bases respectively, with 14 bases between them. Germline V gene sequence: CDR1 LGHDT, CDR2 YNNKEL (reference sequence). The gene calls are TRBV3-1 (or the pseudogene TRBV3-2) and TRBJ2-2; a possible D gene is TRBD1 (6 bases). Sequenced: PBMCs. The receptor comes from a man aged 70-80 years with lung cancer. CDR3 sequence: CASSQGRGRPGELFF. The CDR3 bases are TGTGCCAGCAGCCAGGGCAGGGGTAGGCCCGGGGAGCTGTTTTTT.